A single sample gave rise to the 16 T cell receptor beta chains below, sequenced in a study of T cell responses to AZD1222 COVID-19 vaccine. Libraries were prepared by immunoSEQ multiplex PCR; TCRdb keeps only in-frame clonotypes and omits some of them. The sample holds some 190,000 clones, approximately 90% seen once. The specimen comprised peripheral blood, sampled on day 0 of AZD1222 vaccination. These receptors came from an adult in good health.

This clone was seen a few times. The chain couples TRBV3-1 (or the pseudogene TRBV3-2) to TRBJ2-2; D is undetermined. Trimming stripped 4 bases from V and 0 bases from J, with 6 bases between. In germline, CDR1 is LGHDT, CDR2 YNNKEL (reference sequence). The CDR3 has 14 amino acids. Here the CDR3 reads CASSRFSNTGELFF. CDR3 coding DNA: TGTGCCAGCAGCCGATTTTCGAACACCGGGGAGCTGTTTTTT.

This chain joins TRBV9 and TRBJ2-7; TRBD1 aligns across 9 bases. Germline V gene lookup returns CDR1 SGDLS and CDR2 YYNGEE. V shed 4 bases and J 4 bases; nucleotides not matched to a gene: 9. The CDR3 sequence is 15 residues long. The CDR3 nucleotides read TGTGCCAGCAGCATAGGGACAGGGAATAAGTACGAGCAGTACTTC. Residues: CASSIGTGNKYEQYF. Combining the CDR3 with reference TRBV9 and TRBJ2-7 gives the whole variable domain DSGVTQTPKHLITATGQRVTLRCSPRSGDLSVYWYQQSLDQGLQFLIQYYNGEERAKGNILERFSAQQFPDLHSELNLSSLELGDSALYFCASSIGTGNKYEQYFGPGTRLTVT.

The CDR3 protein is CASSQGTGTGELFF. The CDR3 DNA reads as TGCGCCAGCAGCCAAGGGACGGGGACCGGGGAGCTGTTTTTT. This chain uses TRBV4-1 with TRBJ2-2, with D perhaps matching TRBD2 (5 bases). This CDR3 is 14 amino acids long. From germline, CDR1 is MGHRA and CDR2 YSYEKL. Trimming cost V 1 base and J 5 bases, with 8 bases left between them.

The chain links TRBV7-9 to TRBJ2-3; D call uncertain. Between the trimmed V and J ends, which lost 2 bases and 2 bases, there was a span of 11 bases. Germline lookup yields CDR1 SEHNR and CDR2 FQNEAQ (reference sequence). There are 15 residues in the CDR3. The CDR3 DNA follows: TGTGCCAGCAGCTTACGACAAGTGCTCACAGATACGCAGTATTTT. Protein product: CASSLRQVLTDTQYF.

The chain uses TRBV29-1 and TRBJ1-4; 8 bases agree with TRBD1. This CDR3 has 12 residues. Germline CDR1 and CDR2: SQVTM and ANQGSEA. Unmatched junction bases numbered 3, after V lost 6 bases and J lost 6 bases. CDR3: CSVAGGDEKLFF. Here the CDR3 DNA reads TGCAGCGTAGCAGGGGGCGATGAAAAACTGTTTTTT.

CDR3 sequence reads: CAWSSGIEAFF. The DNA for the CDR3 is TGTGCCTGGAGTAGCGGGATAGAAGCTTTCTTT. The chain joins TRBV30 to TRBJ1-1; no firm D call. There are 11 residues in the CDR3. Germline CDR1 reads GTSNPN; CDR2 reads SVGIG (reference sequence). Trimming stripped 2 bases from V and 8 bases from J, with 9 bases between. The full variable domain, completed using reference TRBV30 and TRBJ1-1, is SQTIHQWPATLVQPVGSPLSLECTVEGTSNPNLYWYRQAAGRGLQLLFYSVGIGQISSEVPQNLSASRPQDRQFILSSKKLLLSDSGFYLCAWSSGIEAFFGQGTRLTVV.

The chain links TRBV7-9 to TRBJ2-2, with TRBD1 matching over 7 bases. Germline V lookup: CDR1 SEHNR, CDR2 FQNEAQ (reference sequence). The CDR3 loop spans 15 amino acids. Trimming took 5 bases from V and 5 from J; bases not matched to a gene: 8. This chain's CDR3 is CASSRGQVWTGELFF. CDR3 DNA: TGTGCCAGCAGCCGAGGACAGGTTTGGACCGGGGAGCTGTTTTTT. The full variable domain, its missing parts supplied by reference TRBV7-9 and TRBJ2-2, is DTGVSQNPRHKITKRGQNVTFRCDPISEHNRLYWYRQTLGQGPEFLTYFQNEAQLEKSRLLSDRFSAERPKGSFSTLEIQRTEQGDSAMYLCASSRGQVWTGELFFGEGSRLTVL.

The chain recombines TRBV4-2 with TRBJ2-7; D is undetermined. The germline gives CDR1 LGHNA, CDR2 YNFKEQ. Trimming cost V 1 base and J 3 bases, with 13 bases left between them. This CDR3 contains 15 residues. CDR3 sequence (DNA): TGTGCCAGCAGCCAAGGGACGGATGGGTTCTACGAGCAGTACTTC. This codes for CASSQGTDGFYEQYF.

The rearrangement joins TRBV2 to TRBJ2-1, with 10 bases aligning to TRBD1. V was pared by 4 bases and J by 4 bases, with 4 bases of the junction left unmatched. The germline V gene encodes CDR1 SNHLY and CDR2 FYNNEI. The CDR3 extends over 15 amino acids. DNA of the CDR3: TGTGCCAGCAGTGCGGACAGGGGGTTGTACAATGAGCAGTTCTTC. Amino acid sequence: CASSADRGLYNEQFF.

This clone appeared a single time. This chain uses TRBV7-8 with TRBJ1-3; D ambiguous. The CDR3 is 15 residues long. Germline assignment: CDR1 SGHVS and CDR2 FQNEAQ. Trimming stripped 1 base from V and 4 bases from J, with 11 bases between. CDR3 in DNA: TGTGCCAGCAGCTTAGGGTCCTCTGGGGGAAACACCATATATTTT. It encodes CASSLGSSGGNTIYF.

The V and J genes are TRBV7-9 and TRBJ2-1; 7 nucleotides line up with TRBD2. The germline CDR1 and CDR2 sequences are SEHNR and FQNEAQ (reference sequence). With 6 bases clipped from V and 8 bases from J, the junction kept 16 bases outside the gene matches. CDR3 size: 16 residues. CDR3 sequence: CASSPAPRGVLYEQFF. The CDR3 DNA is TGTGCCAGCAGTCCTGCCCCCCGGGGGGTTCTCTATGAGCAGTTCTTC.

The chain uses TRBV4-3 and TRBJ1-4; TRBD1 might be the D (5 bases). CDR1 is LGHNA, CDR2 YSLEER, per germline. The V end was cut by 3 bases, the J end by 0 bases, with 8 bases between. This CDR3 has 15 residues. CDR3 DNA: TGCGCCAGCAGCCAGGACACGTCAACTAATGAAAAACTGTTTTTT. Residues: CASSQDTSTNEKLFF.

This clone was seen a single time. The CDR3 DNA reads TGTGCCAGTAGCCAAGACAGGGAGGGAAAAGACGAGCAGTACTTC. Its protein product is CASSQDREGKDEQYF. The rearrangement links TRBV19 to TRBJ2-7; D is possibly TRBD1 or TRBD2 (7 bases each). CDR1 and CDR2 (germline): LNHDA, SQIVND (reference sequence). This CDR3 has 15 amino acids. V was cut by 6 bases and J by 5 bases, with 20 bases left in between.

This clone appeared once. J is TRBJ1-1 and V is TRBV6-5; 7 nucleotides match TRBD1. The CDR3 loop spans 12 amino acids. The J segment lost 7 bases and the V segment lost 6 bases, leaving 5 bases of the junction unmatched. CDR1 and CDR2 from the germline V gene are MNHEY and SVGAGI. The CDR3 DNA is TGTGCCAGCAGAGCAGGGGGGAATGAAGCTTTCTTT. This translates into CASRAGGNEAFF.

The CDR3 nucleotides are TGTGCCAGCAGTGATACAGGGAGCTCTGGAAACACCATATATTTT. It encodes CASSDTGSSGNTIYF. V usage is TRBV25-1 and J usage is TRBJ1-3; TRBD1 is a possible D gene (6 bases). The V gene lost 3 bases and the J gene lost 0 bases, with 9 bases spanning the gap. Germline V gives CDR1 MGHDK, CDR2 SYGVNS. CDR3 length: 15 amino acids.

V gene TRBV18 combines with J gene TRBJ2-1; the match to TRBD1 covers 8 bases. V lost 2 bases and J lost 7; bases outside the gene matches: 7. The CDR3 is 15 residues long. Per germline, CDR1 KGHSH and CDR2 LQKENI. CDR3 region: CASSPGQGSTNEQFF. CDR3 bases: TGTGCCAGCTCACCAGGACAGGGAAGTACGAATGAGCAGTTCTTC. The variable domain in full, completed from reference TRBV18 and TRBJ2-1, reads NAGVMQNPRHLVRRRGQEARLRCSPMKGHSHVYWYRQLPEEGLKFMVYLQKENIIDESGMPKERFSAEFPKEGPSILRIQQVVRGDSAAYFCASSPGQGSTNEQFFGPGTRLTVL.